A selection of T cell receptor beta chains follows, all from one sample in a study of blood T cell repertoires in COVID-19. Repertoires were generated with immunoSEQ multiplex PCR, while TCRdb's copy carries only in-frame clones and drops some. The table has more than 300,000 clones, roughly nine tenths seen once. The specimen sequenced was PBMCs or T cells enriched from blood (not recorded which). The receptor set was obtained from a woman younger than 45 who had recovered from COVID-19. CDR3s include the opening cysteine and the closing phenylalanine or tryptophan. Each record gives: D gene, J gene, V gene, clone size, CDR3 DNA, CDR3 protein. D genes are given only for firm matches. Size values are once, few and many counts, or a class for expanded clones, and some rows have none.

TRBD1 | TRBJ2-3 | TRBV2 | - | TGTGCCAGCAGCGTACGCCGGGGGACAGGGGGGGATACGCAGTATTTT | CASSVRRGTGGDTQYF
TRBD2 | TRBJ2-3 | TRBV2 | - | TGTGCCAGCAGTACCCTAGCGGGGGGACCACAAGATACGCAGTATTTT | CASSTLAGGPQDTQYF
- | TRBJ2-7 | TRBV27 | - | TGTGCCAGCAGTCTGGGGCAGGGGAGTACCTACGAGCAGTACTTC | CASSLGQGSTYEQYF
- | TRBJ1-2 | TRBV15 | - | TGTGCCACCAGCAGATCCCCCTCAGGGGATGGCTACACCTTC | CATSRSPSGDGYTF
TRBD1 | TRBJ1-1 | TRBV7-3 | - | TGTGCCAGCAGCAGACAGGGGGCTGACACTGAAGCTTTCTTT | CASSRQGADTEAFF
- | TRBJ2-2 | TRBV7-2 | - | TGTGCCAGCAGCTTGGGAGGTGCCGGGGAGCTGTTTTTT | CASSLGGAGELFF
- | TRBJ1-4 | TRBV28 | - | TGTGCCAGTGGGAGGGGGGACGAAAAACTGTTTTTT | CASGRGDEKLFF
TRBD1 | TRBJ2-1 | TRBV10-1 | - | TGCGCCAGCAGTGAGGGAACCCCCAACAGGGGGAGCTACAATGAGCAGTTCTTC | CASSEGTPNRGSYNEQFF
- | TRBJ1-5 | TRBV19 | - | TGTGCCAGTAGTATACCAGGGGATCAGCCCCAGCATTTT | CASSIPGDQPQHF
TRBD2 | TRBJ2-7 | TRBV28 | - | TGTGCCAGCACCAGGACTAGCGGCAGTTACGAGCAGTACTTC | CASTRTSGSYEQYF
- | TRBJ2-7 | TRBV18 | - | TGTGCCAGCTCTCCCAACCTGAGGGTATTAGGGGAGCAGTACTTC | CASSPNLRVLGEQYF
TRBD1 | TRBJ1-4 | TRBV7-9 | - | TGTGCCAGCAGCTCTCTAATACAGGGGGCCACAACTAATGAAAAACTGTTTTTT | CASSSLIQGATTNEKLFF
- | TRBJ1-5 | TRBV7-7 | - | TGTGCTAGCAGTCCACAGGTCGACGGCAATCAGCCCCAGCATTTT | CASSPQVDGNQPQHF
- | TRBJ2-5 | TRBV20-1 | - | TGCAGTGCTAGTACCAGCGGGCGTCCTCAAGAGACCCAGTACTTC | CSASTSGRPQETQYF
TRBD1 | TRBJ1-2 | TRBV28 | - | TGTGCCAGCAGACTAGGGACAGACTATGGCTACACCTTC | CASRLGTDYGYTF
TRBD2 | TRBJ2-5 | TRBV11-3 | - | TGTGCCAGCAGCTTAGCTGGGGGGGACGAGACCCAGTACTTC | CASSLAGGDETQYF
TRBD2 | TRBJ2-1 | TRBV24-1 | - | TGTGCCACCAGTGATAGCGGGAGGACTTACAATGAGCAGTTCTTC | CATSDSGRTYNEQFF
- | TRBJ2-1 | TRBV25-1 | - | TGTGCCAGCAGTGAAGATGGGAGGTATGAGCAGTTCTTC | CASSEDGRYEQFF
TRBD1 | TRBJ1-1 | TRBV5-4 | - | TGTGCCAGCAGCTTGGGGGACAGGAACACTGAAGCTTTCTTT | CASSLGDRNTEAFF
- | TRBJ1-3 | TRBV6-5 | many | TGTGCCAGCATCGATCTATTCTCTGGAAACACCATATATTTT | CASIDLFSGNTIYF
- | TRBJ1-2 | TRBV18 | - | TGTGCCAGCTCACCACCGGCAGGGCGACCCTATGGCTACACCTTC | CASSPPAGRPYGYTF
- | TRBJ1-2 | TRBV28 | - | TGTGCCAGCACCCTAGGTGGACTACATGGCTACACCTTC | CASTLGGLHGYTF
- | TRBJ1-5 | TRBV7-4 | - | TGTGCCAGCAGCTTAGTTTCTAACAGGGTATCCCAGCCCCAGCATTTT | CASSLVSNRVSQPQHF
- | TRBJ2-1 | TRBV4-3 | - | TGCGCCAGCAGCCAAGTGGAGGGGAATGAGCAGTTCTTC | CASSQVEGNEQFF